This TCR beta chain was captured by sequencing in a study of CD8 T cells in Susac syndrome. Overall study context: Treatment at blood withdrawal was none, corticosteroids, or intravenous immunoglobulin alone in Susac syndrome patients.

Trimming took 0 bases from V and 4 from J, leaving 19 bases between them. Per germline, CDR1 MGHRA and CDR2 YSYEKL. The CDR3 loop spans 17 amino acids. It was with random hexamers that roughly 0.5 to 1 ug RNA was reverse transcribed. The immunoSEQ assay covered 54 Vbeta and 13 Jbeta segments for CDR3. Via MiXCR, TCRdb re-called the immunoSEQ multiplex PCR reads, giving one row per CDR3 protein. The table records around 110,000 distinct CDR3 sequences, 95% to 96% of them present only once. The study's findings and limits: Repertoires of Susac syndrome CD4+ T cells lacked clonal expansion.

Concerning this clonotype: What it binds is unknown.

The chain is built from TRBV4-1 and TRBJ2-7; D is possibly TRBD1 (5 bases). The sample comprised CD4+ T cells from PBMCs. The TCR comes from a human donor with Susac syndrome. CDR3 residues: CASSQDQARGLRYEQYF. CDR3 nucleotide sequence: TGCGCCAGCAGCCAAGACCAGGCTAGGGGATTAAGATACGAGCAGTACTTC.